Listed below are T cell receptor beta chains from one sample, sequenced in a study of blood T cell repertoires in COVID-19. Data came from immunoSEQ multiplex PCR; TCRdb stores just in-frame clones and leaves some out. Of roughly 18,000 clones detected, about 89% appear once; the ten largest clones hold 3.5% to 5%. Sequencing was carried out using peripheral blood. These receptors came from a human donor in a cohort sampled during active COVID-19. Both conserved end residues are part of each CDR3. D genes are given only for firm matches. A clone size is listed for some rows: how often the clone was seen (once, few, many), or a class if it is expanded.

J gene: TRBJ1-3; V gene: TRBV9; D gene: TRBD1; clone size: .; CDR3 protein: CASSAAGQGHSGNTIYF; CDR3 DNA: TGTGCCAGCAGCGCCGCCGGACAGGGTCACTCTGGAAACACCATATATTTT
J gene: TRBJ2-5; V gene: TRBV24-1; D gene: .; clone size: .; CDR3 protein: CATTPSSQETQYF; CDR3 DNA: TGTGCCACCACACCGAGTAGCCAAGAGACCCAGTACTTC
J gene: TRBJ1-5; V gene: TRBV18; D gene: .; clone size: .; CDR3 protein: CASSPGGGDQPQHF; CDR3 DNA: TGTGCCAGCTCACCAGGGGGAGGCGATCAGCCCCAGCATTTT
J gene: TRBJ1-6; V gene: TRBV28; D gene: TRBD1; clone size: .; CDR3 protein: CASNRVGQGRAPLHF; CDR3 DNA: TGTGCCAGCAATAGAGTGGGACAGGGACGTGCACCCCTCCACTTT
J gene: TRBJ1-2; V gene: TRBV7-2; D gene: TRBD1; clone size: .; CDR3 protein: CASSPDRAAFYGYTF; CDR3 DNA: TGTGCCAGCAGCCCTGACAGGGCCGCCTTCTATGGCTACACCTTC
J gene: TRBJ1-1; V gene: TRBV4-3; D gene: .; clone size: .; CDR3 protein: CASSQDWGGGAHTEAFF; CDR3 DNA: TGCGCCAGCAGCCAAGATTGGGGTGGAGGGGCCCACACTGAAGCTTTCTTT
J gene: TRBJ1-4; V gene: TRBV4-3; D gene: .; clone size: .; CDR3 protein: CASSQASGGGEKLFF; CDR3 DNA: TGCGCCAGCAGCCAAGCGAGTGGAGGTGGGGAAAAACTGTTTTTT
J gene: TRBJ1-1; V gene: TRBV11-2; D gene: .; clone size: once; CDR3 protein: CASSLQHRTEAFF; CDR3 DNA: TGTGCCAGCAGCTTACAACACAGGACTGAAGCTTTCTTT
J gene: TRBJ1-3; V gene: TRBV18; D gene: .; clone size: .; CDR3 protein: CASSPSVEIAGNTIYF; CDR3 DNA: TGTGCCAGCTCACCATCGGTGGAGATCGCTGGAAACACCATATATTTT
J gene: TRBJ2-3; V gene: TRBV7-2; D gene: .; clone size: .; CDR3 protein: CASSLLRTSTDTQYF; CDR3 DNA: TGTGCCAGCAGCTTACTTAGAACTAGCACAGATACGCAGTATTTT
J gene: TRBJ2-1; V gene: TRBV3-1/TRBV3-2; D gene: TRBD2; clone size: .; CDR3 protein: CASSQDRGDPGTSDHPEQFF; CDR3 DNA: TGTGCCAGCAGCCAAGATCGGGGGGATCCCGGGACTAGCGACCACCCGGAGCAGTTCTTC
J gene: TRBJ1-2; V gene: TRBV7-2; D gene: .; clone size: once; CDR3 protein: CASSLERNYGYTF; CDR3 DNA: TGTGCCAGCAGCTTAGAACGGAACTATGGCTACACCTTC
J gene: TRBJ1-5; V gene: TRBV6-2/TRBV6-3; D gene: .; clone size: .; CDR3 protein: CASSYAQFSNQPQHF; CDR3 DNA: TGTGCCAGCAGTTACGCTCAGTTTAGCAATCAGCCCCAGCATTTT
J gene: TRBJ2-4; V gene: TRBV3-1/TRBV3-2; D gene: .; clone size: once; CDR3 protein: CASSQRLLAKNIQYF; CDR3 DNA: TGTGCCAGCAGTCAAAGACTACTAGCCAAAAACATTCAGTACTTC
J gene: TRBJ1-5; V gene: TRBV6-1; D gene: .; clone size: .; CDR3 protein: CASSAPPRGISNQPQHF; CDR3 DNA: TGTGCCAGCAGTGCCCCTCCGAGAGGAATTAGCAATCAGCCCCAGCATTTT
J gene: TRBJ1-5; V gene: TRBV6-2/TRBV6-3; D gene: .; clone size: .; CDR3 protein: CASSYSGSEVLGNQPQHF; CDR3 DNA: TGTGCCAGCAGTTACTCGGGGAGTGAGGTATTGGGCAATCAGCCCCAGCATTTT
J gene: TRBJ2-1; V gene: TRBV1; D gene: .; clone size: .; CDR3 protein: CTSSQDRRGGDEQFF; CDR3 DNA: TGCACCAGCAGCCAAGATCGAAGGGGGGGCGATGAGCAGTTCTTC
J gene: TRBJ2-3; V gene: TRBV6-6; D gene: .; clone size: once; CDR3 protein: CASSTGLDTQYF; CDR3 DNA: TGTGCCAGCAGTACAGGTTTGGATACGCAGTATTTT
J gene: TRBJ2-3; V gene: TRBV7-7; D gene: .; clone size: .; CDR3 protein: CASSLGSGRTDTQYF; CDR3 DNA: TGTGCTAGCAGCTTAGGTAGCGGTCGCACAGATACGCAGTATTTT
J gene: TRBJ1-1; V gene: TRBV3-1/TRBV3-2; D gene: TRBD1; clone size: .; CDR3 protein: CASRPNPGQGNTEAFF; CDR3 DNA: TGTGCCAGCAGACCCAACCCGGGACAGGGTAACACTGAAGCTTTCTTT
J gene: TRBJ2-4; V gene: TRBV28; D gene: .; clone size: .; CDR3 protein: CASSLEYEMTKNIQYF; CDR3 DNA: TGTGCCAGCAGTTTAGAGTATGAAATGACCAAAAACATTCAGTACTTC
J gene: TRBJ2-3; V gene: TRBV5-8; D gene: TRBD2; clone size: .; CDR3 protein: CASSLGGTRVVDTQYF; CDR3 DNA: TGTGCCAGCAGCTTGGGTGGGACTAGGGTCGTAGATACGCAGTATTTT
J gene: TRBJ2-5; V gene: TRBV6-5; D gene: TRBD1; clone size: once; CDR3 protein: CASSYSGGQGQETQYF; CDR3 DNA: TGTGCCAGCAGTTACTCCGGCGGACAGGGCCAAGAGACCCAGTACTTC
J gene: TRBJ2-4; V gene: TRBV7-9; D gene: TRBD1; clone size: .; CDR3 protein: CASSLVGGRGNIQYF; CDR3 DNA: TGTGCCAGCAGCTTAGTAGGGGGCCGGGGAAACATTCAGTACTTC
J gene: TRBJ2-3; V gene: TRBV5-4; D gene: TRBD2; clone size: .; CDR3 protein: CASSLSAGGTDTQYF; CDR3 DNA: TGTGCCAGCAGCTTGTCAGCGGGGGGCACAGATACGCAGTATTTT
J gene: TRBJ1-3; V gene: TRBV18; D gene: .; clone size: .; CDR3 protein: CASSLDSPGNTIYF; CDR3 DNA: TGTGCCAGCTCACTCGACAGTCCTGGAAACACCATATATTTT
J gene: TRBJ2-5; V gene: TRBV7-2; D gene: TRBD2; clone size: .; CDR3 protein: CASSFTSLAGGPGETQYF; CDR3 DNA: TGTGCCAGCAGCTTTACTTCGCTAGCGGGGGGGCCAGGGGAGACCCAGTACTTC
J gene: TRBJ2-6; V gene: TRBV11-2; D gene: TRBD2; clone size: .; CDR3 protein: CASSSSGSHPSGANVLTF; CDR3 DNA: TGTGCCAGCAGCTCTAGCGGGAGTCACCCCTCTGGGGCCAACGTCCTGACTTTC
J gene: TRBJ2-1; V gene: TRBV7-9; D gene: .; clone size: .; CDR3 protein: CASSPRGSLTGRNEQFF; CDR3 DNA: TGTGCCAGCAGCCCTCGGGGTAGCCTGACTGGTCGGAATGAGCAGTTCTTC
J gene: TRBJ1-1; V gene: TRBV11-2; D gene: .; clone size: .; CDR3 protein: CASSLGMRQNTEAFF; CDR3 DNA: TGTGCCAGCAGCTTAGGCATGAGGCAGAACACTGAAGCTTTCTTT
J gene: TRBJ2-1; V gene: TRBV28; D gene: .; clone size: .; CDR3 protein: CATQGGREQFF; CDR3 DNA: TGTGCCACCCAAGGGGGTCGGGAGCAGTTCTTC
J gene: TRBJ2-1; V gene: TRBV2; D gene: TRBD2; clone size: .; CDR3 protein: CASSDPGGLAGDNEQFF; CDR3 DNA: TGTGCCAGCAGTGATCCAGGTGGACTAGCGGGAGACAATGAGCAGTTCTTC
J gene: TRBJ2-5; V gene: TRBV3-1/TRBV3-2; D gene: TRBD2; clone size: .; CDR3 protein: CASCTGLAGIETQYF; CDR3 DNA: TGTGCCAGCTGTACTGGACTAGCGGGAATTGAGACCCAGTACTTC
J gene: TRBJ1-5; V gene: TRBV7-2; D gene: .; clone size: .; CDR3 protein: CASSAMNGQPQHF; CDR3 DNA: TGTGCCAGCAGCGCGATGAACGGTCAGCCCCAGCATTTT
J gene: TRBJ1-1; V gene: TRBV5-1; D gene: .; clone size: .; CDR3 protein: CASSLGHPNTEAFF; CDR3 DNA: TGCGCCAGCAGCTTGGGACACCCGAACACTGAAGCTTTCTTT
J gene: TRBJ2-3; V gene: TRBV19; D gene: TRBD2; clone size: few; CDR3 protein: CASKTSGGSTDTQYF; CDR3 DNA: TGTGCCAGTAAAACGAGCGGGGGCAGCACAGATACGCAGTATTTT
J gene: TRBJ1-5; V gene: TRBV19; D gene: TRBD1; clone size: .; CDR3 protein: CASSTGQGRNQPQHF; CDR3 DNA: TGTGCCAGTAGTACGGGACAGGGTCGAAATCAGCCCCAGCATTTT
J gene: TRBJ2-1; V gene: TRBV7-9; D gene: TRBD1; clone size: .; CDR3 protein: CASSFSGQGRNEQFF; CDR3 DNA: TGTGCCAGCAGCTTTTCGGGACAGGGAAGGAATGAGCAGTTCTTC
J gene: TRBJ2-2; V gene: TRBV19; D gene: TRBD1; clone size: .; CDR3 protein: CATTQDRGRTGELFF; CDR3 DNA: TGTGCCACTACTCAGGACAGGGGAAGAACCGGGGAGCTGTTTTTT
J gene: TRBJ2-3; V gene: TRBV7-8; D gene: .; clone size: .; CDR3 protein: CASSARVVRDTQYF; CDR3 DNA: TGTGCCAGCAGCGCCCGAGTTGTACGAGATACGCAGTATTTT
J gene: TRBJ1-2; V gene: TRBV6-5; D gene: TRBD1; clone size: .; CDR3 protein: CASRPPGQGTYGYTF; CDR3 DNA: TGTGCCAGCAGGCCCCCGGGACAGGGGACCTATGGCTACACCTTC
J gene: TRBJ1-1; V gene: TRBV6-2/TRBV6-3; D gene: .; clone size: .; CDR3 protein: CASSYEGWRVGTEAFF; CDR3 DNA: TGTGCCAGCAGTTACGAAGGTTGGAGGGTTGGGACTGAAGCTTTCTTT
J gene: TRBJ1-3; V gene: TRBV27; D gene: TRBD1; clone size: .; CDR3 protein: CASTGQGDTIYF; CDR3 DNA: TGTGCCAGCACCGGACAGGGGGACACCATATATTTT